This TCR beta chain appears in the sequencing data of a study of CD4+ T cells in melanoma. Study findings and constraints: In melanoma, neoantigen-specific CD4+ T cells reportedly differed in differentiation state. A reported correlation linked neoantigen-specific CD4+ T cells to CD8+, macrophage and B cell function.

Germline CDR1 is SGHVS and CDR2 is FQNEAQ. This CDR3 has 15 amino acids. V was shortened by 3 bases and J by 4 bases, with 13 bases between the two germline ends. The assay was immunoSEQ multiplex PCR, and TCRdb's table has in-frame clones only and misses some. The repertoire holds more than 8,500 clones, with over 55% as singletons. To note about this clone: What it recognizes is unknown.

Sequencing was done on a sample of cells from a culture (not recorded whether cultured in vitro). The J gene is TRBJ2-1, the V gene TRBV7-8; D ambiguous. This receptor was obtained from a human donor with melanoma. CDR3: CASSFKTAAYNEQFF. For the CDR3, the DNA is TGTGCCAGCAGCTTTAAGACGGCGGCGTACAATGAGCAGTTCTTC.